This T cell receptor (beta chain) was obtained from a study of blood T cells in healthy people across ages. This clonotype has ten or more counts. Germline and junction disagree at one end, which may indicate a read error. The CDR3 is made up of 15 amino acids. A second PCR, run for roughly 7 to 12 cycles, used a sample-barcoded 5' primer plus a J-beta primer mix. Researchers report that a template-switch adaptor with 12 random nucleotides tagged each cDNA molecule. TCRdb independently ran MiXCR on the 5' RACE reads; one entry per CDR3 protein. The sample lists roughly 560,000 distinct CDR3 sequences, approximately 25% occurring once. It was about 10 milliliters of peripheral blood that were drawn from each donor. A minimum of 6.5 million PBMCs was isolated per sample. These data were likewise used in another study, on T cells of mothers and their children. This second report adds: The authors added sample barcodes and 2-4 random nucleotides using the M1S primer of the second PCR.

V is TRBV12-3 or TRBV12-4 and J is TRBJ2-3; D perhaps matches TRBD2 (7 bases). Specimen: blood. The receptor comes from a boy between 5 and 17 years old in good health. The CDR3, as DNA: TGTGCCAGCAGCTTAGGGGGAGGGGGCACAGATACGCAGTATTTT. Translating it yields CASSLGGGGTDTQYF.